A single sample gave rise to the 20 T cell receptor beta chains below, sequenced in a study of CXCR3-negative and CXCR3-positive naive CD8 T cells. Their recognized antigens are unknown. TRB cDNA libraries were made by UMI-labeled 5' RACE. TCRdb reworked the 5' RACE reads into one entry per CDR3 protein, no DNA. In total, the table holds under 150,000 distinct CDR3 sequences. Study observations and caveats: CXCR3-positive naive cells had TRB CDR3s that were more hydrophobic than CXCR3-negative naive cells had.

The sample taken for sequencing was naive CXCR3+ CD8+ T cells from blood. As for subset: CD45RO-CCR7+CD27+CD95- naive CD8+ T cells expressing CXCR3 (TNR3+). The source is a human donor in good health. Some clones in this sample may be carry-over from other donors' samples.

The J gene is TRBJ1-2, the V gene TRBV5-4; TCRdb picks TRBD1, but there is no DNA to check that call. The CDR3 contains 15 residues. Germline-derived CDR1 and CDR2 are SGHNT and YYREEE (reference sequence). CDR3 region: CASSLRTGGVYGYTF.

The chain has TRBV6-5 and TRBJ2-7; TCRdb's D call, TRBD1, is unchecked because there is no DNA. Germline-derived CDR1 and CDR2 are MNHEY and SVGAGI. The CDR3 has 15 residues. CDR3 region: CASSYSSGWAYEQYF.

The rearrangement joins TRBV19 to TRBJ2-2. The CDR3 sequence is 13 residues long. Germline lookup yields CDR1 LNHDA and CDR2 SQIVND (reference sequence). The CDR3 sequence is CASSIGNTGELFF.

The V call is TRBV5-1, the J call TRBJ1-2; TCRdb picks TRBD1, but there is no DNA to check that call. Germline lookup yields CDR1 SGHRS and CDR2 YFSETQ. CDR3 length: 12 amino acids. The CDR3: CASSLEGNGYTF.

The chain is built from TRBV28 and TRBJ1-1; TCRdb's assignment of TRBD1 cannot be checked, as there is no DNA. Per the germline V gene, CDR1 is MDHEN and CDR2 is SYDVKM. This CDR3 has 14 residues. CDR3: CASRPRPQGVKAFF.

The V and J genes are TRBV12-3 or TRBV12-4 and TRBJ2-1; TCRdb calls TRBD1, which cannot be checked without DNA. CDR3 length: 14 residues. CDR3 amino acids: CASSLSGRVGEQFF.

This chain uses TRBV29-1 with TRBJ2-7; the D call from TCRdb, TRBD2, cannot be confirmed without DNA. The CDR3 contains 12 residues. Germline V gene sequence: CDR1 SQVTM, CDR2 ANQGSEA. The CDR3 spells CSVEGPPGEQYF.

The CDR3 protein is CASSPRFYRGGNEKLFF. The genes are TRBV28 and TRBJ1-4; TCRdb indicates TRBD1, and absent DNA this call remains unverified. The V gene's germline CDR1 is MDHEN and CDR2 SYDVKM. This CDR3 has 17 amino acids.

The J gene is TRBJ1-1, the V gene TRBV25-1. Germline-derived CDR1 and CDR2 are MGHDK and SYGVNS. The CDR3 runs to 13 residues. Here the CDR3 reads CASSEWESTEAFF.

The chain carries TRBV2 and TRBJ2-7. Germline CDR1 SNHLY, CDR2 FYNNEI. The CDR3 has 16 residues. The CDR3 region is CASSEAPALGSYEQYF.

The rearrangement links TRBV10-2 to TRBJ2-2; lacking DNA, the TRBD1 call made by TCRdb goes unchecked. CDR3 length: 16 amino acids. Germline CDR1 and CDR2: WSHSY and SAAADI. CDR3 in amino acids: CASSPGTGKNTGELFF.

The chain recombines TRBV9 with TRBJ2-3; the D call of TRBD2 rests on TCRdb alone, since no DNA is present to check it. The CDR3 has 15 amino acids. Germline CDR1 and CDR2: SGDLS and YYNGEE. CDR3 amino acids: CASSVDSSRTDTQYF.

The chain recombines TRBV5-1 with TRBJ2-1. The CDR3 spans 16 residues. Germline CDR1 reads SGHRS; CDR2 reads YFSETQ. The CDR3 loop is CASSLGSDHPFAEQFF.

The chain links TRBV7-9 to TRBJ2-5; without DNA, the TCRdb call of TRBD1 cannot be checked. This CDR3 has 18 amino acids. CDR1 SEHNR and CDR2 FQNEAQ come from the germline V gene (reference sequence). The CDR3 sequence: CASSLMDSLVRATETQYF.

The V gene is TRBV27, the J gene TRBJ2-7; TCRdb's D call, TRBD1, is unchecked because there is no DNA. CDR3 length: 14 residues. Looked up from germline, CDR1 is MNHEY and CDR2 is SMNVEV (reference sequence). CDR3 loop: CASSLSLTGSEQYF.

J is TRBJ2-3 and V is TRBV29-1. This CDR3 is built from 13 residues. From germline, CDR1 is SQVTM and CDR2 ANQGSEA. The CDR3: CSVEVLHTDTQYF.

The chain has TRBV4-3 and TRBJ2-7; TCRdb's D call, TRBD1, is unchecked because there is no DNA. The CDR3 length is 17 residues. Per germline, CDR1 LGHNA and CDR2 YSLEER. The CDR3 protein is CASSQARTGGTLGEQYF.

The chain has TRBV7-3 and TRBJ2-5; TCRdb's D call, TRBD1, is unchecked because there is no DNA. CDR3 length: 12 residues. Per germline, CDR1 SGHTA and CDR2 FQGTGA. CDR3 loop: CASSLNGGDQYF.

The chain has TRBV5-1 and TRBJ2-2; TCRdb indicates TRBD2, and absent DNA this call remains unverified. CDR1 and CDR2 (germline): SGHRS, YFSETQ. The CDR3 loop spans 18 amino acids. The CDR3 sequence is CASSLGLAGRANTGELFF.

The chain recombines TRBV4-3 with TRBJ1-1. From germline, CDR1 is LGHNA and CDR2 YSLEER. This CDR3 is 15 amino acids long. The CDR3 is CASSQDGFMNTEAFF.